A selection of T cell receptor beta chains follows, all from one sample in a study of T-cell reconstitution after alpha-beta-depleted transplantation in children. One entry per CDR3 protein, called by TCRdb with MiXCR from the PCR reads. Among 360,000 or so distinct CDR3 sequences listed, roughly 20% were seen once. Sequencing was performed on PBMCs from the stem cell graft donor, taken from the stem cell graft. These receptors originate from a human donor who donated a stem cell graft to a child with acute myeloid leukemia. The CDR3 runs from the conserved cysteine through the conserved F or W.

v_gene	len	j_gene	CDR3aa
TRBV12-3/TRBV12-4	13	TRBJ2-7	CASSGRIFYEQYF
TRBV20-1	16	TRBJ1-6	CSARIREKQLGSPLHF
TRBV7-2	16	TRBJ2-1	CASSSRTSGRRNEQFF
TRBV20-1	15	TRBJ1-1	CSAHDRERLNTEAFF
TRBV12-3/TRBV12-4	15	TRBJ2-3	CASSFIRDMSDTQYF
TRBV20-1	16	TRBJ2-7	CSARDGLAGYRYEQYF
TRBV5-4	14	TRBJ1-4	CASSQTVTDEKLFF
TRBV7-2	17	TRBJ2-7	CASSLGGWTSGMGEQYF
TRBV12-3/TRBV12-4	14	TRBJ2-1	CASSLDAGYNEQFF
TRBV7-9	15	TRBJ2-1	CASSLGDRVSDEQFF
TRBV18	14	TRBJ2-5	CASSPGLVHETQYF
TRBV10-2	12	TRBJ2-7	CASSVTRREQYF
TRBV24-1	19	TRBJ2-6	CATSDHPGAESSGANVLTF
TRBV10-3	13	TRBJ2-3	CATLAGATDTQYF
TRBV11-2	18	TRBJ2-1	CASSFRIIWKSRENEQFF
TRBV24-1	14	TRBJ2-2	CATSDLGNTGELFF